This T cell receptor (beta chain) is from a study of PD-L1 blockade in urothelial cancer. Looking at the study overall: The median T cell count in blood samples was 140,000 to 150,000.

Time point described: pretreatment peripheral blood. There were between 1 and 8 samples from each patient, taken pretreatment and on-treatment. TCRdb's copy holds only in-frame clones and misses some; the assay was immunoSEQ multiplex PCR. The sample has tens of thousands of clones; around nine tenths are singletons. There are 13 residues in the CDR3. V was pared by 2 bases and J by 10 bases, with 12 bases between. The germline CDR1 and CDR2 sequences are MNHNS and SASEGT. The rearrangement links TRBV6-1 to TRBJ2-1; D not resolved. This clonotype was obtained from a woman aged 55-75 years with urothelial cancer. Sequences were derived from PBMCs, sampled around atezolizumab (anti-PD-L1) treatment. CDR3 nucleotides: TGTGCCAGCAGTGAACGGCGCGGTGGGGAGCAGTTCTTC. Translation: CASSERRGGEQFF.